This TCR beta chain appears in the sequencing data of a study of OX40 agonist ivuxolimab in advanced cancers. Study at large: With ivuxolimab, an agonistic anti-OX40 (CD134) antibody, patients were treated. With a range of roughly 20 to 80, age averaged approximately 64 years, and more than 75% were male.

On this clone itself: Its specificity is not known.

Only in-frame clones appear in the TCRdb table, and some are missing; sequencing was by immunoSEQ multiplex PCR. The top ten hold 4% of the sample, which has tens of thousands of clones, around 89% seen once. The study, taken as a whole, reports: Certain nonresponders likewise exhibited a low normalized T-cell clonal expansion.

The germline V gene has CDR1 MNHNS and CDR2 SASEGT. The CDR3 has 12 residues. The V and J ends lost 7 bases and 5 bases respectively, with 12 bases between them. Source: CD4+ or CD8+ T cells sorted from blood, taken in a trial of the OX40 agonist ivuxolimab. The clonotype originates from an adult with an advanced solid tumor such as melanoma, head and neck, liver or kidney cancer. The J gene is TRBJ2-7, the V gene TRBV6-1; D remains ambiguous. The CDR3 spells CASTSRLDEQYF. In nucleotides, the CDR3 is TGTGCCAGCACCTCTAGGCTTGACGAGCAGTACTTC.